This T cell receptor (beta chain) was sequenced during a study of identifying expanded T cells in peripheral blood. Findings and limits, study-wide: Across healthy donors, higher total template counts meant significantly greater roughly 2-week count variance.

Trimming removed 2 bases at V and 3 bases at J, with 8 bases between. Germline V gene data show CDR1 as MNHNY and CDR2 as SVGAGI (reference sequence). CDR3 length equals 14 residues. Data came from immunoSEQ multiplex PCR; TCRdb stores just in-frame clones and leaves some out. The sample lists approximately 50,000 clones; less than 85% were seen once. A single count supports this clone. Its antigen is not known. The chain employs TRBV6-6 and TRBJ1-5, with D possibly TRBD1 on 6 matching bases. This TCR was recovered from a person aged 18 to 75 in good health. Sequencing was done on a sample of blood. CDR3 DNA sequence: TGTGCCAGCAGTTACGGGGGCGACAATCAGCCCCAGCATTTT. Its translation is CASSYGGDNQPQHF.